This entry lists 28 T cell receptor beta chains sequenced from one sample in a study of CD8 T cells in Susac syndrome. Random hexamers were used to reverse transcribe the RNA input (about 0.45 to 1 ug). TCRdb reprocessed the immunoSEQ multiplex PCR reads with MiXCR, giving one entry per CDR3 protein. Found here are roughly 190,000 distinct CDR3 sequences, roughly nine tenths of them singletons; the top ten hold approximately 0.09%. What was sequenced was CD4+ T cells from PBMCs. The receptor source for this set is a human donor with Susac syndrome.

This clonotype occurred a few times. The chain carries TRBV12-3 or TRBV12-4 and TRBJ2-1; D not certain. The CDR3 covers 13 residues. V gave up 1 base and J gave up 4 bases, with 5 bases separating them. In nucleotides, the CDR3 is TGTGCCAGCAGTTTAGGTGTTTACAATGAGCAGTTCTTC. The encoded protein is CASSLGVYNEQFF.

The V and J genes are TRBV30 and TRBJ1-3; D ambiguous. Trimming took 2 bases from V and 0 from J, leaving 5 bases between them. The CDR3 runs 13 residues. Looked up from germline, CDR1 is GTSNPN and CDR2 is SVGIG (reference sequence). In DNA, the CDR3 is TGTGCCTGGAGTCTCTCCTCTGGAAACACCATATATTTT. Protein sequence: CAWSLSSGNTIYF.

V is TRBV28 and J is TRBJ2-5; 8 bases line up with TRBD1. V was clipped by 6 bases and J by 2 bases; unmatched bases: 8. The CDR3 extends over 15 amino acids. Germline values: CDR1 MDHEN, CDR2 SYDVKM. CDR3 sequence: CASSRAGGGQETQYF. The CDR3 nucleotides read TGTGCCAGCAGCCGGGCAGGGGGCGGGCAAGAGACCCAGTACTTC.

The CDR3 DNA sequence: TGCGCCAGCAGCCGGACAGGGTATGAAGCTTTCTTT. This sequence encodes CASSRTGYEAFF. The chain employs TRBV5-1 and TRBJ1-1; TRBD1 aligns across 8 bases. The V segment lost 4 bases and the J segment 7 bases; nucleotides outside the gene matches: 3. The CDR3 covers 12 residues. Per the germline V gene, CDR1 is SGHRS and CDR2 is YFSETQ.

The chain uses TRBV5-1 and TRBJ2-7; TRBD1 matches at 11 bases. CDR3 length: 15 residues. With V trimmed by 5 bases and J by 1 base, 5 bases remained unmatched. Germline V gives CDR1 SGHRS, CDR2 YFSETQ. The CDR3 coding sequence is TGCGCCAGCAGACCGGACAGGGGGCTTTCCTACGAGCAGTACTTC. Its protein product is CASRPDRGLSYEQYF.

This clonotype appeared a single time. This rearrangement joins TRBV6-2 or TRBV6-3 to TRBJ1-2; D remains unclear. Trimming took 6 bases from V and 5 from J, leaving 10 bases between them. Germline CDR1 MNHEY, CDR2 SVGEGT. The CDR3 contains 12 residues. The CDR3 spells CASRQLSYGYTF. The CDR3 DNA sequence: TGTGCCAGCAGGCAACTCTCTTATGGCTACACCTTC.

This sequence joins TRBV5-1 and TRBJ2-1; weak D call: TRBD2 (6 bases). The CDR3 has 16 amino acids. Germline V gives CDR1 SGHRS, CDR2 YFSETQ. Trimming removed 3 bases from V and 0 bases from J, with 13 bases in between. The CDR3 DNA is TGCGCCAGCAGCTACAGCGGGTATAACTCCTACAATGAGCAGTTCTTC. This gives the protein CASSYSGYNSYNEQFF.

The chain joins TRBV9 to TRBJ2-7; the D is unclear. The germline V and J ends were trimmed by 0 bases and 6 bases, with 10 bases remaining between them. The germline gives CDR1 SGDLS, CDR2 YYNGEE. The CDR3 is 13 amino acids. Here the CDR3 reads CASSVGRMSEQYF. CDR3 nucleotide sequence: TGTGCCAGCAGCGTAGGTCGCATGAGCGAGCAGTACTTC.

The chain links TRBV3-1 to TRBJ1-5, with D hard to call. The ends were cut back, 1 base at V and 9 bases at J, with 19 bases in the middle. Germline V gene data show CDR1 as LGHDT and CDR2 as YNNKEL (reference sequence). The CDR3 length is 16 residues. CDR3 bases: TGTGCCAGCAGCCAAGGATCGGGGAAGGGCCTCGGGCCCCAGCATTTT. Residues: CASSQGSGKGLGPQHF.

This chain links TRBV5-4 with TRBJ2-7; 13 bases align to TRBD2. The length of the CDR3 is 16 residues. Germline trimming cut 6 bases from V and 3 bases from J; bases unmatched to any gene: 9. The germline V gene has CDR1 SGHNT and CDR2 YYREEE (reference sequence). The CDR3 coding sequence is TGTGCCAGCAATATCGGGGGACTAGCGGGGAACTACGAGCAGTACTTC. Its translation is CASNIGGLAGNYEQYF.

In its sample, this clonotype was seen once. V usage is TRBV5-1 and J usage is TRBJ2-5, with TRBD2 matching 8 bases. V gave up 0 bases and J gave up 5 bases; unmatched junction bases: 6. The germline gives CDR1 SGHRS, CDR2 YFSETQ. The length of the CDR3 is 15 residues. The CDR3 sequence is CASSLAGTSQETQYF. The CDR3 DNA reads TGCGCCAGCAGCTTGGCCGGGACTAGTCAGGAGACCCAGTACTTC.

The V call is TRBV5-1, the J call TRBJ2-5, with TRBD1 as a possible D gene (5 bases). The CDR3 is made up of 13 amino acids. Germline V gene sequence: CDR1 SGHRS, CDR2 YFSETQ. Between the trimmed V and J ends, which lost 5 bases and 5 bases, there was a span of 13 bases. The CDR3 coding sequence is TGCGCCAGCAGATTCAGGGTCGCCGAGACCCAGTACTTC. Its protein product is CASRFRVAETQYF.

The count of this clonotype is one. The V call is TRBV5-4, the J call TRBJ2-5; no firm D call. Looked up from germline, CDR1 is SGHNT and CDR2 is YYREEE (reference sequence). This CDR3 has 14 amino acids. With 1 base removed from V and 1 base from J, the gap between germline ends came to 8 bases. CDR3 residues: CASSLNDGQETQYF. The CDR3 DNA reads TGTGCCAGCAGCTTGAACGACGGCCAAGAGACCCAGTACTTC.

The chain carries TRBV4-2 and TRBJ2-6, with D perhaps TRBD1 (6 bases). Germline lookup yields CDR1 LGHNA and CDR2 YNFKEQ. V lost 0 bases and J lost 0, with 12 bases in between. This CDR3 has 18 amino acids. In DNA form, the CDR3 reads TGTGCCAGCAGCCAAGATCTTCAAGGGGGCTCTGGGGCCAACGTCCTGACTTTC. Its translation is CASSQDLQGGSGANVLTF.

The chain recombines TRBV20-1 with TRBJ1-4, with D unresolved. This CDR3 is 15 amino acids long. CDR1 and CDR2 (germline): DFQATT, SNEGSKA (reference sequence). The ends were cut back, 3 bases at V and 8 bases at J, with 19 bases in the middle. In DNA form, the CDR3 reads TGCAGTGCTAGTGATAACATGCCCGCTAGGGAAAAACTGTTTTTT. It specifies CSASDNMPAREKLFF.

The genes are TRBV7-8 and TRBJ1-5, with D tentatively TRBD1 (5 bases). This CDR3 spans 17 amino acids. CDR1 is SGHVS, CDR2 FQNEAQ, per germline. Trimming left V 4 bases short and J 1 base short, with 17 bases between. The CDR3 loop is CASSSPVGRASNQPQHF. The CDR3 nucleotides read TGTGCCAGCAGCTCGCCGGTGGGCAGGGCGAGCAATCAGCCCCAGCATTTT.

V gene TRBV5-1 combines with J gene TRBJ2-1; D ambiguous. The CDR3 extends over 16 amino acids. V was shortened by 4 bases and J by 0 bases, with 14 bases between the two germline ends. Germline values: CDR1 SGHRS, CDR2 YFSETQ. The DNA for the CDR3 is TGCGCCAGCAGCCCTCTGCCAGACATCTCCTACAATGAGCAGTTCTTC. Its protein is CASSPLPDISYNEQFF. Variable domain in full (rest from reference TRBV5-1 and TRBJ2-1): KAGVTQTPRYLIKTRGQQVTLSCSPISGHRSVSWYQQTPGQGLQFLFEYFSETQRNKGNFPGRFSGRQFSNSRSEMNVSTLELGDSALYLCASSPLPDISYNEQFFGPGTRLTVL.

This rearrangement joins TRBV12-3 or TRBV12-4 to TRBJ2-1; no definite D call. The V gene lost 3 bases and the J gene lost 9 bases, with 12 bases spanning the gap. The CDR3 loop spans 13 amino acids. The CDR3 reads CASSFGVVGEQFF. The CDR3 DNA is TGTGCCAGCAGTTTCGGTGTTGTGGGTGAGCAGTTCTTC.

The chain has TRBV19 and TRBJ1-1, with 9 bases matching TRBD1. The CDR3 is 14 residues long. Looked up from germline, CDR1 is LNHDA and CDR2 is SQIVND (reference sequence). J gave up 3 bases and V 2 bases, and 1 base lay outside the gene matches. This CDR3 is CASSIRTGDTEAFF. CDR3 nucleotides: TGTGCCAGTAGTATAAGGACAGGGGACACTGAAGCTTTCTTT.

The chain uses TRBV29-1 and TRBJ2-1; weak D call: TRBD2 (7 bases). CDR3 length: 11 amino acids. Germline loops: CDR1 SQVTM, CDR2 ANQGSEA. The ends were cut back, 6 bases at V and 8 bases at J, with 11 bases in the middle. For the CDR3, the DNA is TGCAGCGTGACGGGGGGCTATGAGCAGTTCTTC. As protein: CSVTGGYEQFF.

The chain is built from TRBV27 and TRBJ1-6, with TRBD1 matching over 9 bases. The CDR3 has 14 amino acids. The ends lost 7 bases at V and 6 bases at J; junction bases unmatched: 4. Germline CDR1 reads MNHEY; CDR2 reads SMNVEV (reference sequence). The CDR3 here is CASTRGQGNSPLHF. The DNA for the CDR3 is TGTGCCAGCACCAGGGGACAGGGTAATTCACCCCTCCACTTT.

The V gene is TRBV18, the J gene TRBJ2-7, with TRBD1 as a possible D gene (6 bases). There are 15 residues in the CDR3. Trimming left V 6 bases short and J 2 bases short, with 17 bases between. The V gene's germline CDR1 is KGHSH and CDR2 LQKENI. This chain's CDR3 is CASSKDSDLPYEQYF. In nucleotides, the CDR3 is TGTGCCAGCTCGAAGGACAGCGACCTTCCCTACGAGCAGTACTTC.

With regard to this clonotype: Germline and junction disagree at one end, which may indicate a read error. This chain connects TRBV7-9 to TRBJ2-1, with a weak D call TRBD2 (6 bases). The V gene's germline CDR1 is SEHNR and CDR2 FQNEAQ (reference sequence). The CDR3 runs 15 residues. CDR3 protein: CASSLARGEYNERFF. The CDR3 region has the DNA TGTGCCAGCAGCTTAGCGCGCGGGGAATACAATGAGCGGTTCTTC.

The CDR3 reads CASDRGDSGANVLTF. In nucleotides, the CDR3 is TGCGCCAGCGACAGGGGCGACTCTGGGGCCAACGTCCTGACTTTC. This chain links TRBV5-1 with TRBJ2-6, with 8 bases that match TRBD1. CDR3 length equals 15 residues. V dropped 7 bases and J dropped 0; count of bases not matched to a gene: 3. The V gene's germline CDR1 is SGHRS and CDR2 YFSETQ.

V and J are TRBV24-1 and TRBJ2-1; 11 nucleotides agree with TRBD1. Germline V CDR1 and CDR2: KGHDR, SFDVKD. This CDR3 is built from 17 residues. V lost 7 bases, J lost 6 bases, and 13 bases stayed unmatched. Here the CDR3 reads CATRGGDRGNWGNEQFF. CDR3 nucleotides: TGTGCCACCAGGGGAGGGGACAGGGGGAATTGGGGCAATGAGCAGTTCTTC.

The chain recombines TRBV19 with TRBJ1-5, with D tentatively TRBD1 (5 bases). The CDR3 consists of 12 residues. Trimming removed 5 bases from V and 9 bases from J, with 11 bases in between. Germline V gene lookup returns CDR1 LNHDA and CDR2 SQIVND (reference sequence). The CDR3 reads CASSLQVWPQHF. CDR3 coding DNA: TGTGCCAGTAGTCTACAGGTATGGCCCCAGCATTTT. The full variable domain, in which reference TRBV19 and TRBJ1-5 provide the parts outside the CDR3, is DGGITQSPKYLFRKEGQNVTLSCEQNLNHDAMYWYRQDPGQGLRLIYYSQIVNDFQKGDIAEGYSVSREKKESFPLTVTSAQKNPTAFYLCASSLQVWPQHFGDGTRLSIL.

The chain uses TRBV28 and TRBJ1-5; possible D gene TRBD1, 6 bases. V shed 7 bases and J shed 1 base, with 17 bases lying between them. The germline V gene encodes CDR1 MDHEN and CDR2 SYDVKM. The CDR3 sequence is 16 residues long. Here the CDR3 DNA reads TGTGCCAGCACCCCCGCGGGGGGGCGAAGCAATCAGCCCCAGCATTTT. Protein product: CASTPAGGRSNQPQHF.

This clonotype was seen more than once but under ten times. This chain uses TRBV6-1 with TRBJ2-3; D ambiguous. The CDR3 has 14 residues. Trimming pared 2 bases from V and 0 bases from J, leaving 6 bases between. Germline loops: CDR1 MNHNS, CDR2 SASEGT. Here the CDR3 DNA reads TGTGCCAGCAGTGAATCAGGTAGCACAGATACGCAGTATTTT. This gives the protein CASSESGSTDTQYF.